This TCR beta chain was sequenced during a study of blood T cell repertoires in COVID-19. Looking at the study overall: PBMCs, B-cell-depleted T cells, or T cells were the source of the cDNA or gDNA that made up the material.

Looked up from germline, CDR1 is SGHDN and CDR2 is FVKESK. V lost 2 bases to trimming and J lost 0 bases, with 5 bases between them. The CDR3 totals 13 residues. TCRdb keeps only in-frame clones here, not all; method: immunoSEQ multiplex PCR. The table lists about 500,000 clones, approximately 89% of them singletons. During active infection, Seattle patients enrolled and were then monitored through disease. The specimen was peripheral blood. The gene calls are TRBV14 and TRBJ2-7; no firm D call. The sequence was obtained from a man aged 18-30 years with COVID-19, enrolled during active disease. The CDR3 loop is CASSQILSYEQYF. CDR3 coding DNA: TGTGCCAGCAGCCAAATTCTCTCCTACGAGCAGTACTTC. The full variable domain, its missing parts supplied by reference TRBV14 and TRBJ2-7, is EAGVTQFPSHSVIEKGQTVTLRCDPISGHDNLYWYRRVMGKEIKFLLHFVKESKQDESGMPNNRFLAERTGGTYSTLKVQPAELEDSGVYFCASSQILSYEQYFGPGTRLTVT.